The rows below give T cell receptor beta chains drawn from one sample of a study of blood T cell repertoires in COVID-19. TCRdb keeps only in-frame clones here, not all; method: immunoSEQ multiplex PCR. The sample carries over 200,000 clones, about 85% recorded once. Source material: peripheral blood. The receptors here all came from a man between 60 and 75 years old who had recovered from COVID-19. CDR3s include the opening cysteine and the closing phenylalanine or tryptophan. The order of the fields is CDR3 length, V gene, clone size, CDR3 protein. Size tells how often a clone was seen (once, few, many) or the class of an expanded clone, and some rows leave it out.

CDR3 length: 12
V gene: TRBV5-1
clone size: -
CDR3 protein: CASSLTRNEQFF

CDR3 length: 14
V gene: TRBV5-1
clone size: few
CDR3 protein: CASSKGQGSTEAFF

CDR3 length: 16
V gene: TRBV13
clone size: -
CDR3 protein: CASSIRQGGPGNTIYF

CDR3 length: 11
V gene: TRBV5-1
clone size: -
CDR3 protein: CASSSDTEAFF

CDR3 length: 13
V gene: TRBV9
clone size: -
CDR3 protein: CASSVNWGTGLFF

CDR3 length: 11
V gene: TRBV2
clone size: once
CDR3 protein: CASTFRETQYF

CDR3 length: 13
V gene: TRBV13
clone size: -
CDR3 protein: CASSQGRIYEQYF

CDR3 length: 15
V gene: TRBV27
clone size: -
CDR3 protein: CASSLRDTRTGELFF

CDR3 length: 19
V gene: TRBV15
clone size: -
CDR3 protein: CATSRDYIVDSHSGNTIYF

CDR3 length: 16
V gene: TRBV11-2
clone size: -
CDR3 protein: CASSALTSGAYNEQFF

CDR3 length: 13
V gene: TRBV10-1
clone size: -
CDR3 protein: CASASGGNTEAFF

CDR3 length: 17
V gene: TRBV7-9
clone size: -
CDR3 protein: CASSLVGAHGESEKLFF

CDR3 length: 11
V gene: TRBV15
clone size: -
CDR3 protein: CATSQTGGAFF

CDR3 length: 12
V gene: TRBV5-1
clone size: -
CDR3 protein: CASSFQNTEAFF

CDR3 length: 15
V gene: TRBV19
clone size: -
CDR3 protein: CASSNPQGRNTEAFF

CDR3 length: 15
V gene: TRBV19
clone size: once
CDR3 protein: CASSTPGQPNQPQHF

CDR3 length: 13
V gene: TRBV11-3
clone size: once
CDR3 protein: CASSWYIGAEAFF

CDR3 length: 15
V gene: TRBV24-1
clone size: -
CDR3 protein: CATSRPGQGRNEQFF

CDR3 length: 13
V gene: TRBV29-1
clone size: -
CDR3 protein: CSVDGGSLTEAFF

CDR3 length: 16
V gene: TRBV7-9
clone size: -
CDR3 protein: CASSLFPGDGWNEQFF

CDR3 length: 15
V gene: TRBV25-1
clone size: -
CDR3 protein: CASRLGGLNTGELFF

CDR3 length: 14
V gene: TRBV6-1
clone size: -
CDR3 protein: CASTLGRMNYGYTF

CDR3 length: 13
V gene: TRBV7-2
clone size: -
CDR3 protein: CASSLGRGVVQYF

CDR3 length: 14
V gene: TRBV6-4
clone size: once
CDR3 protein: CASSPLGGSYGYTF

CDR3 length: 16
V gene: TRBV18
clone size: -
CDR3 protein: CASSPLRQVGTGELFF